Sequencing of this T cell receptor beta chain was carried out in a study of T cell changes during pregnancy in multiple sclerosis. The V end was cut by 3 bases, the J end by 5 bases, with 7 bases between. The germline V gene has CDR1 MDHEN and CDR2 SYDVKM. The CDR3 consists of 12 residues. The data were produced by immunoSEQ multiplex PCR, yet TCRdb's version contains in-frame clones alone and is incomplete. The sample lists fewer than 60,000 clones; around nine tenths were seen once. The sequence came from a female donor with multiple sclerosis, enrolled in a pregnancy study. The sample here was CD4+ T cells from peripheral blood mononuclear cells, taken after pregnancy. The gene calls are TRBV28 and TRBJ1-2; no firm D call. The chain's CDR3 is CASSFSGYGYTF. CDR3 coding DNA: TGTGCCAGCAGTTTTTCGGGGTATGGCTACACCTTC.